This TCR beta chain was recovered during a study of glioma-infiltrating T cells after dendritic cell vaccination. Study conclusions and caveats: Higher pretreatment TIL content predicted longer progression-free time and survival.

TCRdb's table, derived via immunoSEQ multiplex PCR, lists solely in-frame clones and lacks some. This table holds 100,000 or so clones, around 84% found once. On this clone: The antigen is undetermined.

The CDR3 has 13 amino acids. Germline V gene lookup returns CDR1 LNHDA and CDR2 SQIVND (reference sequence). Trimming at V came to 5 bases and at J to 5 bases, leaving 5 bases not matched to a gene. The TCR comes from a human donor with glioblastoma. The sequencing used blood, collected before dendritic cell vaccination. The chain has TRBV19 and TRBJ2-7; 8 bases line up with TRBD1. The CDR3, as DNA: TGTGCCAGTAGTGGACAGGGTTTCGACGAGCAGTACTTC. Encoded protein: CASSGQGFDEQYF. Filled out from reference TRBV19 and TRBJ2-7, the complete variable domain reads DGGITQSPKYLFRKEGQNVTLSCEQNLNHDAMYWYRQDPGQGLRLIYYSQIVNDFQKGDIAEGYSVSREKKESFPLTVTSAQKNPTAFYLCASSGQGFDEQYFGPGTRLTVT.